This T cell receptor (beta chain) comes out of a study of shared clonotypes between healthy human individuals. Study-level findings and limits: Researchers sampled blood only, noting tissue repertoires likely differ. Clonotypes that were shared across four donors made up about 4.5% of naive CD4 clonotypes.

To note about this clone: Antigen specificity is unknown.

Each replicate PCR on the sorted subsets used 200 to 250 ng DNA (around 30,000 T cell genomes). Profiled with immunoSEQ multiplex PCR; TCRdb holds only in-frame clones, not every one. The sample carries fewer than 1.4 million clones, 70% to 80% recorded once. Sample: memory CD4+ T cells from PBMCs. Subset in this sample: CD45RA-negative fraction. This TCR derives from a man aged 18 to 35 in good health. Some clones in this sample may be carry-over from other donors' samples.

The CDR3 here is CASNQGAHEQYF. CDR3 DNA sequence: TGCGCCAGCAATCAGGGGGCCCACGAGCAGTACTTC. The chain has TRBV5-1 and TRBJ2-7; 8 positions match TRBD1. The CDR3 is made up of 12 amino acids. The ends lost 6 bases at V and 5 bases at J; junction bases unmatched: 4. Germline V gives CDR1 SGHRS, CDR2 YFSETQ.